A single sample gave rise to the 29 T cell receptor beta chains below, sequenced in a study of type 1 and type 2 diabetes patients. PCR was run on genomic DNA. Multiplex PCR with 30 forward and 13 reverse primers amplified the TCR beta CDR3. TCRdb reprocessed the multiplex PCR reads via MiXCR and lists one record per CDR3 protein. The profile shows about 270,000 distinct CDR3 sequences, over 45% of them singletons. The specimen was peripheral blood mononuclear cells (PBMCs). The receptor set was obtained from a man aged 18 to 29 with type 2 diabetes.

CDR3 in DNA: TGTGCCACCCGGGACAGGGGGGATTTAACCCTCCACTTT. Translating gives CATRDRGDLTLHF. V is TRBV28 and J is TRBJ1-6; TRBD1 matches 11 bases. Losses at the gene ends were 10 bases for V and 14 bases for J; bases not matched to a gene: 10. Germline assignment: CDR1 MDHEN and CDR2 SYDVKM. The CDR3 runs 13 residues. Full variable domain (outside the CDR3, taken from reference TRBV28 and TRBJ1-6): DVKVTQSSRYLVKRTGEKVFLECVQDMDHENMFWYRQDPGLGLRLIYFSYDVKMKEKGDIPEGYSVSREKKERFSLILESASTNQTSMYLCATRDRGDLTLHFGNGTRLTVT.

The sample holds many counts of this clonotype. The CDR3 loop reads CAITQSPQGSGYTF. The CDR3, as DNA: TGTGCCATCACCCAATCTCCGCAGGGAAGTGGCTACACCTTC. The chain couples TRBV10-3 to TRBJ1-2; TRBD1 might be the D (5 bases). CDR3 size: 14 residues. V was shortened by 7 bases and J by 7 bases, with 19 bases between the two germline ends. Germline CDR1 and CDR2: ENHRY and SYGVKD.

This clonotype was detected a few times. The V call is TRBV20-1, the J call TRBJ1-4, with D perhaps matching TRBD1 (6 bases). Trimming took off 5 bases at V and 8 bases at J, with 27 bases between the two ends. This CDR3 comprises 17 residues. Germline-derived CDR1 and CDR2 are DFQATT and SNEGSKA (reference sequence). This CDR3 reads CSAAPLLQGWEEEKLFF. DNA for the CDR3: TGCAGTGCTGCACCCTTACTACAGGGCTGGGAGGAAGAAAAACTGTTTTTT.

The chain recombines TRBV7-7 with TRBJ2-1, with D possibly being TRBD2 (6 bases). Trimming shortened V by 1 base and J by 5 bases, and 15 bases separated the two germline ends. Germline CDR1 and CDR2: SSHAT and FNYEAQ (reference sequence). The CDR3 sequence is 16 residues long. CDR3 DNA sequence: TGTGCCAGCAGCTTAGAGATGGCTGGAGGGAACAATGAGCAGTTCTTC. Translating gives CASSLEMAGGNNEQFF.

This rearrangement joins TRBV7-3 to TRBJ1-6; TRBD1 might be the D (6 bases). The V gene lost 10 bases and the J gene lost 5 bases, with 15 bases spanning the gap. Germline CDR1 SGHTA, CDR2 FQGTGA. The CDR3 contains 14 residues. The CDR3 protein is CAISIQGHNSPLHF. Here the CDR3 DNA reads TGTGCCATCTCGATACAGGGTCATAATTCACCCCTCCACTTT.

The chain recombines TRBV7-8 with TRBJ2-1; D is possibly TRBD2 (5 bases). Looked up from germline, CDR1 is SGHVS and CDR2 is FQNEAQ. The CDR3 consists of 18 residues. Deletions cut 1 base from V and 0 bases from J, with 16 bases between. CDR3 amino acids: CASSLVAGWGSSYNEQFF. CDR3 nucleotides: TGTGCCAGCAGCTTAGTCGCGGGCTGGGGAAGCTCCTACAATGAGCAGTTCTTC. The whole variable domain, filled in from reference TRBV7-8 and TRBJ2-1, reads GAGVSQSPRYKVAKRGQDVALRCDPISGHVSLFWYQQALGQGPEFLTYFQNEAQLDKSGLPSDRFFAERPEGSVSTLKIQRTQQEDSAVYLCASSLVAGWGSSYNEQFFGPGTRLTVL.

In regard to this clonotype: A much larger clone differs from this one at a single base, so this may be a read error. The chain is built from TRBV15 and TRBJ2-5, with D unclear. Germline loops: CDR1 LNHNV, CDR2 YYDKDF (reference sequence). This CDR3 has 15 residues. CDR3: CASSRDRTDQETQYF. In DNA form, the CDR3 reads TGTGCCTCCAGCAGAGATAGAACAGACCAAGAGACCCAGTACTTC.

V usage is TRBV6-2 or TRBV6-3 and J usage is TRBJ1-6, with D possibly TRBD1 on 5 matching bases. The CDR3 loop spans 15 amino acids. Germline V gene sequence: CDR1 MNHEY, CDR2 SVGEGT. The germline V and J ends were trimmed by 4 bases and 7 bases, with 14 bases remaining between them. Written as DNA, the CDR3 is TGTGCCAGCAGTTTTTTGGTCGAGGGGAATTCACCCCTCCACTTT. This gives the protein CASSFLVEGNSPLHF.

This clonotype was counted between two and nine times. This sequence joins TRBV20-1 and TRBJ1-5, with no clear D. The germline V and J ends were trimmed by 3 bases and 4 bases, with 16 bases remaining between them. The CDR3 runs 15 residues. Germline assignment: CDR1 DFQATT and CDR2 SNEGSKA (reference sequence). CDR3 loop: CSASSRVIANQPQHF. The CDR3 bases are TGCAGTGCTAGTAGCCGAGTAATAGCAAATCAGCCCCAGCATTTT.

This clonotype was found many times. V usage is TRBV2 and J usage is TRBJ1-2; D uncertain. The CDR3 length is 15 residues. V lost 1 base, J lost 4 bases, and 13 bases lay in between. Germline-derived CDR1 and CDR2 are SNHLY and FYNNEI. The CDR3, as DNA: TGTGCCAGCAGTGAAGTAAGGATTCAGTCCTATGGCTACACCTTC. It specifies CASSEVRIQSYGYTF.

This clonotype was observed once. One base away lies a much larger clone, so this may be a sequencing read error. The CDR3 does not close with the conserved phenylalanine or tryptophan, likely indicating a read error. This chain joins TRBV7-8 and TRBJ2-2; D is undetermined. This CDR3 region has 14 residues. V was clipped by 0 bases and J by 8 bases, with 10 bases between them. CDR1 is SGHVS and CDR2 is FQNEAQ in the germline V gene. CDR3 region: CASSLAQGWGELFY. The CDR3, as DNA: TGTGCCAGCAGCTTAGCGCAAGGGTGGGGGGAGCTGTTTTAT.

This clonotype was detected only a few times. The CDR3 sequence is CSASSASGSIEQFF. In nucleotides, the CDR3 is TGCAGTGCTAGCTCGGCTAGCGGGAGTATCGAGCAGTTCTTC. The chain joins TRBV20-1 to TRBJ2-5; 10 nucleotides agree with TRBD2. Gene TRBJ2-1 matches the end of the DNA better, so the J call may be wrong. The CDR3 is 14 amino acids. Germline V CDR1 and CDR2: DFQATT, SNEGSKA (reference sequence).

The CDR3 protein is CASSQSGGQTYNEQFF. The CDR3 nucleotides are TGTGCCAGCAGCCAGTCGGGGGGCCAGACCTACAATGAGCAGTTCTTC. The rearrangement uses TRBV13 and TRBJ2-1, with D possibly TRBD2 on 7 matching bases. The CDR3 loop spans 16 amino acids. Trimming pared 5 bases from V and 2 bases from J, leaving 16 bases between. CDR1 and CDR2 from the germline V gene are PRHDT and FYEKMQ (reference sequence).

The rearrangement links TRBV10-1 to TRBJ2-3; possible D gene TRBD1, 6 bases. Per germline, CDR1 WNHNN and CDR2 SYGVQD (reference sequence). This CDR3 has 16 residues. Trimming took 2 bases from V and 2 from J, leaving 14 bases between them. This CDR3 is CASSETGLMTTDTQYF. The CDR3 nucleotides are TGCGCCAGCAGTGAGACAGGGCTAATGACCACAGATACGCAGTATTTT.

The chain links TRBV25-1 to TRBJ2-7; D possibly corresponds to TRBD2 (5 bases). The CDR3 has 13 amino acids. Trimming took off 6 bases at V and 1 base at J, with 10 bases between the two ends. Germline V gene lookup returns CDR1 MGHDK and CDR2 SYGVNS. The CDR3 loop is CASRVGGSYEQYF. In DNA, the CDR3 is TGTGCCAGCAGGGTAGGAGGTTCCTACGAGCAGTACTTC.

There are many counts of this clonotype. This chain uses TRBV19 with TRBJ1-1, with a tentative D call TRBD1 (5 bases). V shed 5 bases and J shed 8 bases, with 9 bases lying between them. This CDR3 region has 11 residues. Germline values: CDR1 LNHDA, CDR2 SQIVND (reference sequence). The CDR3 DNA reads as TGTGCCAGTAGTGGCGGGACGGAAGCTTTCTTT. Its protein product is CASSGGTEAFF.

The chain links TRBV12-3 or TRBV12-4 to TRBJ2-1; 8 bases fit TRBD2. Trimming cost V 8 bases and J 7 bases; bases outside gene matches: 10. CDR3 size: 14 residues. Here the CDR3 reads CASRGLAGWNEQFF. The CDR3 region has the DNA TGTGCCAGCCGAGGTTTAGCGGGATGGAATGAGCAGTTCTTC.

CDR3: CASSPPGREETQYF. The CDR3, as DNA: TGTGCCAGCTCACCACCGGGAAGGGAAGAGACCCAGTACTTC. V and J are TRBV18 and TRBJ2-5; D unresolved. Germline loops: CDR1 KGHSH, CDR2 LQKENI. This CDR3 has 14 residues. Deletions cut 0 bases from V and 3 bases from J, with 8 bases between.

The V call is TRBV3-1, the J call TRBJ1-2; 7 bases are a match to TRBD1. Trimming took 6 bases from V and 4 from J; bases not matched to a gene: 8. This CDR3 region has 14 residues. Germline CDR1 LGHDT, CDR2 YNNKEL (reference sequence). CDR3 sequence (DNA): TGTGCCAGCAGTGAAGAGGGGACAGTCTATGGCTACACCTTC. Protein sequence: CASSEEGTVYGYTF.

This clonotype was observed a single time. The V call is TRBV10-1, the J call TRBJ2-2; D is perhaps TRBD1 (5 bases). Germline assignment: CDR1 WNHNN and CDR2 SYGVQD (reference sequence). Trimming left V 5 bases short and J 4 bases short, with 11 bases between. This CDR3 has 14 residues. The CDR3 is CASSYSTVTGELFF. The DNA of the CDR3 is TGCGCCAGCAGTTACTCGACAGTCACCGGGGAGCTGTTTTTT.

This clonotype has only a few counts. This chain connects TRBV7-2 to TRBJ2-7; D may be TRBD2 (6 bases). This CDR3 region has 16 residues. V was trimmed by 5 bases and J by 0 bases, leaving 17 bases between them. CDR1 and CDR2 from the germline V gene are SGHTA and FQGNSA. The CDR3 coding sequence is TGTGCCAGCAGCCCCCCGGGACTTAGGAGCTCCTACGAGCAGTACTTC. It yields the protein CASSPPGLRSSYEQYF.

This rearrangement joins TRBV20-1 to TRBJ1-1; 8 bases are shared with TRBD1. The junction had 10 bases not matched to a gene; V was cut back by 4 bases and J by 3 bases. This CDR3 has 15 residues. Germline CDR1 reads DFQATT; CDR2 reads SNEGSKA (reference sequence). For the CDR3, the DNA is TGCAGTGCTACAAAAACGGGACAGGCGGACACTGAAGCTTTCTTT. It encodes CSATKTGQADTEAFF.

This rearrangement joins TRBV4-3 to TRBJ1-2, with 7 bases aligning to TRBD1. V was clipped by 1 base and J by 4 bases; unmatched bases: 6. Looked up from germline, CDR1 is LGHNA and CDR2 is YSLEER. The CDR3 totals 15 residues. The CDR3 reads CASSQGRTGAYGYTF. CDR3 nucleotide sequence: TGCGCCAGCAGCCAAGGTAGGACAGGTGCCTATGGCTACACCTTC.

This clonotype was counted a few times. The rearrangement joins TRBV6-5 to TRBJ2-1; D perhaps matches TRBD1 (5 bases). The V and J ends lost 7 bases and 2 bases respectively, with 15 bases between them. This CDR3 region has 15 residues. Germline-derived CDR1 and CDR2 are MNHEY and SVGAGI. DNA for the CDR3: TGTGCCAGCAAACCGTACAGGAGTGCCTACAATGAGCAGTTCTTC. The encoded protein is CASKPYRSAYNEQFF.

The V and J genes are TRBV2 and TRBJ1-5; D gene ambiguous. In germline, CDR1 is SNHLY, CDR2 FYNNEI. V was pared by 8 bases and J by 6 bases, with 20 bases between. This CDR3 is 15 amino acids long. CDR3 sequence (DNA): TGTGCCAGCTCCCCCGGAGAGGGTTCGGTTCAGCCCCAGCATTTT. Amino acid sequence: CASSPGEGSVQPQHF.

The V and J genes are TRBV6-1 and TRBJ1-2; D call uncertain. This CDR3 is 15 amino acids long. The germline gives CDR1 MNHNS, CDR2 SASEGT. Deletions cut 3 bases from V and 4 bases from J, with 15 bases between. CDR3: CASSDPRSVTYGYTF. DNA of the CDR3: TGTGCCAGCAGTGACCCCCGGTCGGTGACCTATGGCTACACCTTC.

The gene calls are TRBV11-2 and TRBJ2-7; 7 bases map to TRBD2. V was pared by 2 bases and J by 3 bases, with 10 bases of the junction left unmatched. Germline CDR1 SGHAT, CDR2 FQNNGV. The CDR3 runs 16 residues. The CDR3 here is CASSLTVSASGYEQYF. Written as DNA, the CDR3 is TGTGCCAGCAGCTTAACGGTATCGGCTAGCGGCTACGAGCAGTACTTC.

In regard to this clonotype: One end of the junction fails to match germline, which may point to a read error. The V and J genes are TRBV2 and TRBJ1-1; D remains ambiguous. The CDR3 spans 14 residues. Looked up from germline, CDR1 is SNHLY and CDR2 is FYNNEI. The CDR3 nucleotides are TGTGCCAGCAGTCTAGCAGGTATGAACACTGAAGCTTCCTTT. Translation: CASSLAGMNTEASF.

The genes are TRBV15 and TRBJ2-7; 9 bases line up with TRBD1. The CDR3 has 17 residues. V shed 0 bases, J shed 6 bases, and the junction held 12 bases outside the gene matches. Germline-derived CDR1 and CDR2 are LNHNV and YYDKDF (reference sequence). CDR3 loop: CATSRDLFLDRGIEQYF. The CDR3 nucleotides read TGTGCCACCAGCAGAGATCTTTTTCTGGACAGGGGAATCGAGCAGTACTTC.